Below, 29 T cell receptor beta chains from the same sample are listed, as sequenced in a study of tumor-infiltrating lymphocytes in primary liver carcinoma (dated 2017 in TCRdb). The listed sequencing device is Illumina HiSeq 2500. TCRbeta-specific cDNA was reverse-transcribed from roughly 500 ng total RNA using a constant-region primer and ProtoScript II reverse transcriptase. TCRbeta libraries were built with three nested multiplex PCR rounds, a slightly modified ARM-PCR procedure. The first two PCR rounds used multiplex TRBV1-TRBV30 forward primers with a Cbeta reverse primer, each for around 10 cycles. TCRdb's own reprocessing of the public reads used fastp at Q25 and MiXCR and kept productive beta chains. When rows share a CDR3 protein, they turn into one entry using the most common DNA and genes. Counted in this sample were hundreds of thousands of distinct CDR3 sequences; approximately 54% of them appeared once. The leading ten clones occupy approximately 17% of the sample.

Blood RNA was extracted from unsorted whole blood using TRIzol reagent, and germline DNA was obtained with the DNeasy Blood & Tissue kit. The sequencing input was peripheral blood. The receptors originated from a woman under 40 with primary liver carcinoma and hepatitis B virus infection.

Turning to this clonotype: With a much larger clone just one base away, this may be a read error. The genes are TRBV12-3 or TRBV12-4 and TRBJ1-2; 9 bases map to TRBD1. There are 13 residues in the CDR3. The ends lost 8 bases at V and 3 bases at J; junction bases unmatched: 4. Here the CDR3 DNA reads TGTGCCAGCTGGGGGGACAGGGACTATGGCTACACCTTC. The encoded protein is CASWGDRDYGYTF.

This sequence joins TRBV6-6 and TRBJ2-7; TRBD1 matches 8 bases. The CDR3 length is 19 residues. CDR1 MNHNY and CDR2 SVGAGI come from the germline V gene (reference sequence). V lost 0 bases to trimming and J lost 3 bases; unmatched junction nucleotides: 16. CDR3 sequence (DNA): TGTGCCAGCAGTTACTCCGGGGTGACAGGGGTGGGGGCCGTCTACGAGCAGTACTTC. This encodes CASSYSGVTGVGAVYEQYF.

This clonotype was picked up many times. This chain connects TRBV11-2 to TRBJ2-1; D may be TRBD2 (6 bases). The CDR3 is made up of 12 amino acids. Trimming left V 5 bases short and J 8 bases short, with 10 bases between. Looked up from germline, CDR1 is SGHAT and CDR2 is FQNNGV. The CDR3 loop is CASSPTRDEQFF. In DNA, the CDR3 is TGTGCCAGCAGCCCGACTAGGGATGAGCAGTTCTTC.

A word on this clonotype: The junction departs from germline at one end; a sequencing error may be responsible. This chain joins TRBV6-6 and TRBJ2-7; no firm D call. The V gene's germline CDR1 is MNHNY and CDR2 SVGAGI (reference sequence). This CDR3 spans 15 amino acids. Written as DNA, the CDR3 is TGTGCCAGCAATTACTCCCCTTCCCGTCGCGGCGAGCAATACTTC. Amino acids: CASNYSPSRRGEQYF.

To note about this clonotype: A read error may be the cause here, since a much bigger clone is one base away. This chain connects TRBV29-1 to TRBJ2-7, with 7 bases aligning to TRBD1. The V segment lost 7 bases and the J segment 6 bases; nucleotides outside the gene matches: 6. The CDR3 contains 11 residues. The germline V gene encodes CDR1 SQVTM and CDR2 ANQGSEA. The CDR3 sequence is CSAGTGAEQYF. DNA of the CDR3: TGCAGCGCGGGAACAGGGGCCGAGCAGTACTTC.

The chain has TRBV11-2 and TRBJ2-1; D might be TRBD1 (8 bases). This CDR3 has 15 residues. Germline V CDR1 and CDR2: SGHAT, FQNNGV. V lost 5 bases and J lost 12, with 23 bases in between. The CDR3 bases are TGTGCCAGCAGCCCGAACAGGGGGGGGCACAATATGCAGTTCTTC. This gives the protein CASSPNRGGHNMQFF.

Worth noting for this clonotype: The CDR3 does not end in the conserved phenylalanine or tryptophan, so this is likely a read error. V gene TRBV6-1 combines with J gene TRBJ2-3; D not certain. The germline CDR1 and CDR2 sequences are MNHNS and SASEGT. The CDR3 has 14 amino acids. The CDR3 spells CVSTQSHRTDTQYS. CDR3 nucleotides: TGTGTCAGCACCCAGAGCCATCGCACAGATACGCAGTATTCT.

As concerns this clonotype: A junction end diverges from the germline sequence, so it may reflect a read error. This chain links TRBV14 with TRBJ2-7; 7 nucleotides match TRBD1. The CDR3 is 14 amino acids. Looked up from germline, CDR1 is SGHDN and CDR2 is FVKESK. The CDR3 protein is CANSQMTGTYEQYF. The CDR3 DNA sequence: TGTGCCAACAGCCAAATGACAGGGACCTACGAGCAGTACTTC.

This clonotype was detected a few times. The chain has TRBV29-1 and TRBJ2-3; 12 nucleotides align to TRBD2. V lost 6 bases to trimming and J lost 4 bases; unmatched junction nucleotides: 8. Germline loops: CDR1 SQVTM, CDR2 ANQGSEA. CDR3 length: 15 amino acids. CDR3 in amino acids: CSVKLAGGSADTQYF. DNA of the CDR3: TGCAGCGTCAAACTAGCGGGAGGAAGCGCAGATACGCAGTATTTT.

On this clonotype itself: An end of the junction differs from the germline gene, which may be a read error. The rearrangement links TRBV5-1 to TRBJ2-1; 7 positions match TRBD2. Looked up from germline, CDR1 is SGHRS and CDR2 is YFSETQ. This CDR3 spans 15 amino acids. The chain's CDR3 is CANSTAGDPRNEQFF. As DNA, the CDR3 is TGCGCCAACAGCACCGCGGGAGACCCCCGCAATGAGCAGTTCTTC.

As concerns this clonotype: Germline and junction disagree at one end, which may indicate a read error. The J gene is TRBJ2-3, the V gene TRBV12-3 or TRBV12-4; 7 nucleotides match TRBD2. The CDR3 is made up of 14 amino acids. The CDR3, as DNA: TGTGCCACCACGAGCGGGGATAGCACAGATACGCGGTATTTT. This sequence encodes CATTSGDSTDTRYF.

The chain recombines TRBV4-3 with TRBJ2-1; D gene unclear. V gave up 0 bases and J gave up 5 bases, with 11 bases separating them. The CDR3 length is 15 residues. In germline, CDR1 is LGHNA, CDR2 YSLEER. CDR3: CASSQDYRPHNEQFF. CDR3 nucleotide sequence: TGCGCCAGCAGCCAAGATTATCGCCCCCACAATGAGCAGTTCTTC.

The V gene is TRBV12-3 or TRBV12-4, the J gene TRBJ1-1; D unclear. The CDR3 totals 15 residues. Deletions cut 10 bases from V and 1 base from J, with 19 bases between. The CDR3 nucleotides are TGTGCCAACACCTTTATAGGAGAAAGGAACACTGAAGCTTTCTTT. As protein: CANTFIGERNTEAFF.

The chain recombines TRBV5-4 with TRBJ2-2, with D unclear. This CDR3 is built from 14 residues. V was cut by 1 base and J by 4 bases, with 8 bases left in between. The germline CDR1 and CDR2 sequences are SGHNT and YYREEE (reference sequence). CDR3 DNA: TGTGCCAGCAGCTTGCAGGTCCTCACCGGGGAGCTGTTTTTT. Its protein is CASSLQVLTGELFF.

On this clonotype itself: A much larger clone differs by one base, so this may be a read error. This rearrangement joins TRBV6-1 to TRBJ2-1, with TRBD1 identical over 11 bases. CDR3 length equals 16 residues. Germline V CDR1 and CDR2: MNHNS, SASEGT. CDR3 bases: TGTGCCAGCAGTGAGCGGGGACAGGGGGGCTACATTGAGCAGTTCTTC. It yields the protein CASSERGQGGYIEQFF.

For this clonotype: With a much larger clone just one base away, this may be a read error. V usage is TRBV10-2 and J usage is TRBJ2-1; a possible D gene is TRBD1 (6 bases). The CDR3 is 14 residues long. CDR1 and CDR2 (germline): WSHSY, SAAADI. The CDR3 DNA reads TGCGCCGGCAGTGGTCCCAGGGGTGGGAATGAGCAGTTCTTC. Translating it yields CAGSGPRGGNEQFF.

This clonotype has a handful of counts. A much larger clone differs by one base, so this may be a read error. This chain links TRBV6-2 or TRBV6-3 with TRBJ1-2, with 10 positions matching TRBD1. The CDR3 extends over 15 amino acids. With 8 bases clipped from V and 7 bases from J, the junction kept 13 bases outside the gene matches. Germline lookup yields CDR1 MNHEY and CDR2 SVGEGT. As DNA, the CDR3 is TGTGCCAGCCGGGACAGGGGAGTATCCTACTGTGGCTACACCTTC. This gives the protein CASRDRGVSYCGYTF.

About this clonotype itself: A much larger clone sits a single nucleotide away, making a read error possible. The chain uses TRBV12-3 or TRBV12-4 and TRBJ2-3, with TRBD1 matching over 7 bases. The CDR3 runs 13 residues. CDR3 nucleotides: TGTGTCAGCAGATTGGGACAGACAGATACGCAGTATTTT. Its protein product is CVSRLGQTDTQYF.

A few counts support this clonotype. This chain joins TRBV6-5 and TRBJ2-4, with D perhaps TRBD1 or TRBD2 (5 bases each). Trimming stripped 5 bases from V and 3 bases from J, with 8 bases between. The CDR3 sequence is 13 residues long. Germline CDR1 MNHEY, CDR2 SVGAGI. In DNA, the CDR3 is TGTGCCAGCAGTGGGGACGACAAAAACATTCAGTACTTC. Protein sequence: CASSGDDKNIQYF.

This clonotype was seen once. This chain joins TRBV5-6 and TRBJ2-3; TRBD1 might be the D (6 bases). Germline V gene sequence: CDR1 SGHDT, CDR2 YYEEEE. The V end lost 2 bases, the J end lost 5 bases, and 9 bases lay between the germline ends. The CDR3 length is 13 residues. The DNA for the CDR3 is TGTGCCAGCAGCTTTGGGGGCATAGATACGCAGTATTTT. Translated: CASSFGGIDTQYF. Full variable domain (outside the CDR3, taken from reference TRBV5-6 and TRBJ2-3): DAGVTQSPTHLIKTRGQQVTLRCSPKSGHDTVSWYQQALGQGPQFIFQYYEEEERQRGNFPDRFSGHQFPNYSSELNVNALLLGDSALYLCASSFGGIDTQYFGPGTRLTVL.

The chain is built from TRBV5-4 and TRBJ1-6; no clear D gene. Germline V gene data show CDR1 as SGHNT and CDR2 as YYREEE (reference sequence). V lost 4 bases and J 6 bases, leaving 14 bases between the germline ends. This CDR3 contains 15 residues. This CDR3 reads CASSLQVDANSPLHF. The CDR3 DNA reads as TGTGCCAGCAGCCTCCAAGTCGACGCTAATTCACCCCTCCACTTT.

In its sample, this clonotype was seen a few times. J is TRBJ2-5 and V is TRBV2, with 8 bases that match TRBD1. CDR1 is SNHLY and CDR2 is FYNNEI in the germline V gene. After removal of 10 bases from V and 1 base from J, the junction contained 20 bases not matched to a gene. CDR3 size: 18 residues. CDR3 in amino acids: CANRPPLDRDRSQETQYF. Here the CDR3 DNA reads TGTGCCAACAGACCCCCCCTGGACAGGGATCGGTCCCAAGAGACCCAGTACTTC.

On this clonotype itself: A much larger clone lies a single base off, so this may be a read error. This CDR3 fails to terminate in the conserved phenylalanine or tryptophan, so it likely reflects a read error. CDR3 in amino acids: CSAGERDQPQHY. The CDR3 DNA sequence: TGCAGCGCCGGGGAGAGAGATCAGCCCCAGCATTAT. V and J are TRBV29-1 and TRBJ1-5; the D is unclear. The CDR3 is made up of 12 amino acids. The V gene lost 7 bases and the J gene lost 5 bases, with 12 bases spanning the gap. Germline-derived CDR1 and CDR2 are SQVTM and ANQGSEA.

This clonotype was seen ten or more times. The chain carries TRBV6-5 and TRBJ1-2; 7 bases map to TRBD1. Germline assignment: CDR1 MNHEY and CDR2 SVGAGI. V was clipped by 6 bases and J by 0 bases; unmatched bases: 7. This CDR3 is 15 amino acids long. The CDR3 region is CASSQTGRTNYGYTF. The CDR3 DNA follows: TGTGCCAGCAGCCAGACAGGGCGGACTAACTATGGCTACACCTTC.

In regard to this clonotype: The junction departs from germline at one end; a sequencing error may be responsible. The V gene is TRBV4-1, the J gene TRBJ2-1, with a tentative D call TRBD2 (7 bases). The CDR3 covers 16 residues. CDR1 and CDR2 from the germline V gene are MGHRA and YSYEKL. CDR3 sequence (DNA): TGCGCCAGCATCCAAGAAACGACTAGGGGGGGGAATGAGCAGTTCTTC. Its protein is CASIQETTRGGNEQFF.

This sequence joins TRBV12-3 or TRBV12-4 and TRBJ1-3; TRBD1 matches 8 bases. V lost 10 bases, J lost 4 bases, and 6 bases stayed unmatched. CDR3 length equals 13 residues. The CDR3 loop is CANRQGIGNTIYF. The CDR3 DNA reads TGTGCCAACCGACAGGGGATCGGAAACACCATATATTTT.

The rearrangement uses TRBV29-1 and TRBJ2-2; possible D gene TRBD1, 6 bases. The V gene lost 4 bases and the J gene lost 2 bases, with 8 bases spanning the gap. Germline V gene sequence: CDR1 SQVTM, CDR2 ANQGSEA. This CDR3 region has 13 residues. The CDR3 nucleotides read TGCAGCGTTGTGGGGGCTAACACCGGGGAGCTGTTTTTT. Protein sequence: CSVVGANTGELFF.

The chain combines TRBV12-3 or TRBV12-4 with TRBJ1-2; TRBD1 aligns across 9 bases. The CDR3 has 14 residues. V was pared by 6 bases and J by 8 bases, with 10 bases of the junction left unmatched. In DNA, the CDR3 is TGTGCCAGCAGCCCAGGACAGGGGCTATCGGGCTACACCTTC. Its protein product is CASSPGQGLSGYTF.

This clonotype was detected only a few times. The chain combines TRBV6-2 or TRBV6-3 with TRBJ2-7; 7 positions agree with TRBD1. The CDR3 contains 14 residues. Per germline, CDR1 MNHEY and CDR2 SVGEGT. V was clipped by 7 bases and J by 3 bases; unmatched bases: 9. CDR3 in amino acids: CASTDGDRHYEQYF. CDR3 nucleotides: TGTGCCAGCACCGACGGGGACAGACACTACGAGCAGTACTTC.